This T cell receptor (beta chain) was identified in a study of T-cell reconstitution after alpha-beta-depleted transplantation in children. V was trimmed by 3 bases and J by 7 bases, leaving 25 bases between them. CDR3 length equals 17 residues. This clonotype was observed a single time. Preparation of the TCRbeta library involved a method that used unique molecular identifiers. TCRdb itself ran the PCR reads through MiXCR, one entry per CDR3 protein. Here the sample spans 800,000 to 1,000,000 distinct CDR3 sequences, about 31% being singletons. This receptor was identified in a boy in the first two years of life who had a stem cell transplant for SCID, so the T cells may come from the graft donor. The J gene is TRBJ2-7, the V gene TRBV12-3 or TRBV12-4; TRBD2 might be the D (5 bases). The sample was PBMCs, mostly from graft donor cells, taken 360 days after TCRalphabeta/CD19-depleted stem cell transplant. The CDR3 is CASSLFVAILNSGEQYF. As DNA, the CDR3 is TGTGCCAGCAGTTTGTTCGTGGCTATTCTCAACTCGGGAGAGCAGTACTTC.